The 15 T cell receptor beta chains presented below share a single source sample, sequenced in a study of OX40 agonist ivuxolimab in advanced cancers. Using immunoSEQ multiplex PCR, the repertoire was profiled, and TCRdb retains in-frame clones only, with some absent. This table has roughly 13,000 clones, over 60% appearing once. The specimen was CD4+ or CD8+ T cells sorted from blood, collected in a trial of the OX40 agonist ivuxolimab. The receptors come from an adult with an advanced solid tumor such as melanoma, head and neck, liver or kidney cancer.

J is TRBJ2-3 and V is TRBV7-3, with 10 bases lining up with TRBD2. The junction had 8 bases not matched to a gene; V was cut back by 2 bases and J by 3 bases. Germline V gene lookup returns CDR1 SGHTA and CDR2 FQGTGA. This CDR3 has 17 amino acids. As DNA, the CDR3 is TGTGCCAGCAGCTTATCCCGAGCGGGAGGGGCGACAGATACGCAGTATTTT. Its protein product is CASSLSRAGGATDTQYF.

The genes are TRBV6-1 and TRBJ2-5; D is ambiguous. V was trimmed by 11 bases and J by 0 bases, leaving 10 bases between them. This CDR3 contains 12 residues. Per germline, CDR1 MNHNS and CDR2 SASEGT. CDR3 coding DNA: TGTGCCGCAAGCGAGTACCAAGAGACCCAGTACTTC. Its protein is CAASEYQETQYF.

This rearrangement joins TRBV15 to TRBJ2-1, with 12 bases lining up with TRBD2. Germline-derived CDR1 and CDR2 are LNHNV and YYDKDF (reference sequence). The CDR3 loop spans 15 amino acids. V was pared by 4 bases and J by 7 bases, with 5 bases of the junction left unmatched. The CDR3 DNA reads as TGTGCCACCAGCAAACGACTAGCGGGGGAGAATGAGCAGTTCTTC. Translation: CATSKRLAGENEQFF.

As to this clone: Other DNA sequences of this sample code for an identical CDR3. The V gene is TRBV2, the J gene TRBJ2-7; 7 nucleotides align to TRBD1. Germline V gene lookup returns CDR1 SNHLY and CDR2 FYNNEI. The CDR3 runs 14 residues. J was trimmed by 3 bases and V by 2 bases; bases with no gene match: 4. CDR3 sequence: CASSEPGQNYEQYF. CDR3 bases: TGTGCCAGCAGTGAACCGGGACAGAACTACGAGCAGTACTTC.

The chain recombines TRBV7-9 with TRBJ2-1, with a weak D call TRBD2 (5 bases). The germline V gene has CDR1 SEHNR and CDR2 FQNEAQ (reference sequence). V lost 5 bases and J 6 bases, leaving 20 bases between the germline ends. This CDR3 has 16 amino acids. The CDR3 is CASSPRPEVSGNEQFF. The CDR3 DNA reads TGTGCCAGCAGCCCGCGCCCTGAGGTAAGCGGCAATGAGCAGTTCTTC. Using reference TRBV7-9 and TRBJ2-1 for the parts outside the CDR3, the full variable domain is DTGVSQNPRHKITKRGQNVTFRCDPISEHNRLYWYRQTLGQGPEFLTYFQNEAQLEKSRLLSDRFSAERPKGSFSTLEIQRTEQGDSAMYLCASSPRPEVSGNEQFFGPGTRLTVL.

The CDR3: CARQAGTLQETQYF. The CDR3 DNA sequence: TGTGCCAGACAAGCCGGGACGCTGCAAGAGACCCAGTACTTC. The genes are TRBV2 and TRBJ2-5, with D perhaps assigned TRBD1 or TRBD2 (5 bases each). Trimming shortened V by 9 bases and J by 2 bases, and 16 bases separated the two germline ends. The germline V gene encodes CDR1 SNHLY and CDR2 FYNNEI. This CDR3 has 14 residues.

This clone showed up just a few times. The chain combines TRBV28 with TRBJ1-2; D perhaps matches TRBD1 (5 bases). The CDR3 is 14 residues long. Germline CDR1 and CDR2: MDHEN and SYDVKM. V lost 4 bases to trimming and J lost 3 bases, with 12 bases between them. The CDR3 protein is CASSSPRAYYGYTF. CDR3 nucleotide sequence: TGTGCCAGCAGTTCCCCCAGGGCGTACTATGGCTACACCTTC.

The chain couples TRBV6-6 to TRBJ2-7, with D possibly called TRBD1 or TRBD2 (5 bases each). This CDR3 spans 13 amino acids. CDR1 MNHNY and CDR2 SVGAGI come from the germline V gene (reference sequence). Trimming left V 6 bases short and J 6 bases short, with 15 bases between. DNA for the CDR3: TGTGCCAGCAGGGGGGACCTATTTCCCGAGCAGTACTTC. Protein: CASRGDLFPEQYF.

The chain carries TRBV5-4 and TRBJ2-7; D perhaps matches TRBD2 (6 bases). The germline V and J ends were trimmed by 2 bases and 6 bases, with 15 bases remaining between them. Germline V CDR1 and CDR2: SGHNT, YYREEE (reference sequence). The CDR3 is 14 residues long. CDR3 loop: CASSFRGSEGEQYF. CDR3 nucleotides: TGTGCCAGCAGCTTTCGGGGGAGTGAGGGCGAGCAGTACTTC.

V gene TRBV15 combines with J gene TRBJ2-7; tentatively, D is TRBD2 (5 bases). This CDR3 spans 15 amino acids. The germline V gene encodes CDR1 LNHNV and CDR2 YYDKDF (reference sequence). V lost 0 bases to trimming and J lost 3 bases, with 12 bases between them. CDR3 DNA: TGTGCCACCAGCAGAGAGGCGGAGGCGATCTACGAGCAGTACTTC. Its translation: CATSREAEAIYEQYF. The full variable domain, in which reference TRBV15 and TRBJ2-7 provide the parts outside the CDR3, is DAMVIQNPRYQVTQFGKPVTLSCSQTLNHNVMYWYQQKSSQAPKLLFHYYDKDFNNEADTPDNFQSRRPNTSFCFLDIRSPGLGDTAMYLCATSREAEAIYEQYFGPGTRLTVT.

V usage is TRBV18 and J usage is TRBJ2-5; D call uncertain. V lost 0 bases to trimming and J lost 5 bases, with 10 bases between them. Germline CDR1 KGHSH, CDR2 LQKENI. The CDR3 runs 14 residues. The CDR3 coding sequence is TGTGCCAGCTCACCACCGGGTCAAACGGAGACCCAGTACTTC. Its protein product is CASSPPGQTETQYF.

V and J are TRBV5-4 and TRBJ1-4; D possibly corresponds to TRBD1 (5 bases). Trimming stripped 4 bases from V and 0 bases from J, with 16 bases between. Germline lookup yields CDR1 SGHNT and CDR2 YYREEE (reference sequence). The CDR3 has 17 amino acids. In DNA, the CDR3 is TGTGCCAGCAGCCCCACCGGGCAGGGAGCAACTAATGAAAAACTGTTTTTT. As protein: CASSPTGQGATNEKLFF.

The V call is TRBV21-1, the J call TRBJ1-2; TRBD1 is the table's D call, not checked against the DNA. TRBV21-1 is a pseudogene. CDR3 length equals 20 residues. This chain's CDR3 is CASSRCDAGGRRRQGYGYTF. In DNA, the CDR3 is TGTGCCAGCAGCAGATGTGATGCAGGCGGCAGGAGACGGCAGGGCTATGGCTACACCTTC.

This clone was counted a few times. The chain links TRBV11-3 to TRBJ2-1; D is possibly TRBD2 (5 bases). The V gene lost 8 bases and the J gene lost 2 bases, with 10 bases spanning the gap. Germline V gene sequence: CDR1 SGHNT, CDR2 YENEEA. This CDR3 has 13 residues. Here the CDR3 DNA reads TGTGCCAGCGGTCACGGGACCTACAATGAGCAGTTCTTC. This gives the protein CASGHGTYNEQFF.

This sequence joins TRBV27 and TRBJ2-3; D is ambiguous. V lost 8 bases to trimming and J lost 0 bases, with 9 bases between them. This CDR3 contains 13 residues. Per germline, CDR1 MNHEY and CDR2 SMNVEV (reference sequence). The CDR3 DNA sequence: TGTGCCAGCGGCCATGCTAGCACAGATACGCAGTATTTT. As protein: CASGHASTDTQYF.